A single sample is the source of the 4 T cell receptor beta chains below, sequenced in a study of blood T cell repertoires in COVID-19. Measured with immunoSEQ multiplex PCR; TCRdb has only the in-frame clones, and not every one. The sample has just over 250,000 clones; about 91% are singletons. Sequences were obtained from peripheral blood. The receptors stem from a person aged 18-35 years with COVID-19, enrolled during active disease.

The chain recombines TRBV7-9 with TRBJ2-1; 10 bases fit TRBD1. The length of the CDR3 is 14 residues. The germline CDR1 and CDR2 sequences are SEHNR and FQNEAQ (reference sequence). Trimming removed 5 bases from V and 6 bases from J; junction bases left unmatched: 4. CDR3 sequence (DNA): TGTGCCAGCAGCGACAGGGGGCCACGCAATGAGCAGTTCTTC. This gives the protein CASSDRGPRNEQFF. The entire variable domain, with the rest obtained from reference TRBV7-9 and TRBJ2-1, is as follows: DTGVSQNPRHKITKRGQNVTFRCDPISEHNRLYWYRQTLGQGPEFLTYFQNEAQLEKSRLLSDRFSAERPKGSFSTLEIQRTEQGDSAMYLCASSDRGPRNEQFFGPGTRLTVL.

The CDR3 region has the DNA TGTGCCAGCTGCGGAGGTTCCCACGAGCAGTACTTC. This encodes CASCGGSHEQYF. The chain couples TRBV7-9 to TRBJ2-7; D is possibly TRBD2 (5 bases). V lost 8 bases and J 5 bases, leaving 13 bases between the germline ends. The germline gives CDR1 SEHNR, CDR2 FQNEAQ (reference sequence). The CDR3 runs to 12 residues.

The rearrangement joins TRBV2 to TRBJ2-2; 7 positions agree with TRBD2. Trimming took 8 bases from V and 2 from J; bases not matched to a gene: 5. The CDR3 length is 14 residues. CDR1 is SNHLY and CDR2 is FYNNEI in the germline V gene. The CDR3 DNA reads as TGTGCCAGCTGGGGGGGAGGCAACACCGGGGAGCTGTTTTTT. Translation gives CASWGGGNTGELFF.

This chain uses TRBV5-8 with TRBJ2-5; D unclear. CDR1 is SGHTS, CDR2 YDEGEE, per germline. V was clipped by 2 bases and J by 5 bases, with 10 bases between them. The CDR3 totals 13 residues. CDR3 coding DNA: TGTGCCAGCAGCTTCGGCGCGGTCGAGACCCAGTACTTC. Translating it yields CASSFGAVETQYF.